This paragraph covers one TCR beta chain sequence. The specificity of this receptor is unknown. No per-base quality is available; no much larger clone lies one base away. The immunoSEQ Assay, a bias-controlled multiplex PCR, was used to amplify TCRbeta CDR3 regions from genomic DNA. Regarding the original processing steps: The number of nucleated cells in each sample was estimated by amplification of reference gene primers within the assay. To quantify the absolute abundance of each unique TCRbeta CDR3 rearrangement, sequence reads were collapsed and filtered. For each sample, productive Simpson clonality was calculated as the square root of Simpson's diversity index over productive rearrangements. The table was pulled from immuneACCESS by TCRdb, which kept in-frame rearrangements only. Such tables lose some clones; where checked, under half of the loss comes from unresolved V genes, and the rest has no known cause. The D gene and trimming were derived from the DNA, and the V and J assignments and clone size from that table. This sample gives 150,000 to 200,000 clones in total; roughly nine tenths of them show up just once. Of the sample, under 5% is held by the ten largest clones.

The sample belongs to a study of blood T cell repertoires in COVID-19 (dated by TCRdb to about 2020). Looking at the study overall: Samples covering the acute and convalescent phases of COVID-19 were provided by collaborators in the United States, Italy and Spain. The prospective study material was composed of cDNA or gDNA derived from T cells, B-cell-depleted T cells, or PBMCs. Subjects who had been exposed to COVID-19, were actively infected with it, or had recovered from it provided the deeply sampled blood TCRbeta repertoires that made up the dataset. A freely available public database, intended as a resource for researchers studying the immune response to SARS-CoV-2, is where the repertoires were released. Samples were obtained from the ongoing ImmuneRACE study (first 160 participants) and from 950 to 1,500 subjects provided by 6 global collaborators. Sample metadata almost always included a de-identified subject ID, COVID-19 status, age in years and sex. HLA class I and class II types, where available, came from metadata supplied by the sample provider rather than from assay-based typing.

Paper-wide results and their limitations: How much clinical and demographic metadata was included differed by source and by participant, and the metadata was provided uncurated.

Each collaborating institution followed its own protocols to collect whole blood in K2EDTA tubes. For TCRbeta analysis, collaborator samples were shipped as frozen whole blood, as isolated PBMCs, or as DNA extracted from either sample type. Based on the germline V gene, the CDR1 and CDR2 sequences are MNHEY and SVGEGT. V sheds 5 bases and J sheds 9 bases, leaving 11 bases between their ends. Reading from cysteine to phenylalanine, the CDR3 counts 12 amino acids. The only DNA kept is the CDR3, 36 bases in frame from the first base. The sequence links TRBV6-2 or TRBV6-3 to TRBJ1-5; TRBD1 could be the D gene, as 6 bases match. The sequenced sample consisted of peripheral blood. The clonotype originates from a woman aged 70 to 79 with acute or convalescent COVID-19. CDR3 reads: CASSDRWTPQHF. Here is the DNA: TGTGCCAGCAGTGACAGGTGGACGCCCCAGCATTTT.